This T cell receptor beta chain was captured in a study of PD-L1 blockade in urothelial cancer (TCRdb year 2017). A note on the overall study: All patients started therapy around 2014 and received atezolizumab 1,200 mg intravenously every 3 weeks. Blood samples were analyzed 3 weeks after the start of treatment (second dose) and 6 weeks after the start of treatment. In the same patients who had TCR sequencing, pretreatment tumors also underwent whole exome sequencing and RNA sequencing. Pretreatment tumor samples and matched peripheral blood, collected serially before and after atezolizumab treatment, underwent TCR sequencing. An ECOG performance status of 0 or 1 was recorded for the patients, and 0 to 3 prior chemotherapy regimens had been received by the patients. Some 30 patients had pretreatment blood TCR-seq, about 25 had at least one posttreatment blood collection, and about 25 had tumor TCR-seq. Durable clinical benefit was achieved by nine patients and was not achieved by 20 patients. The study was an exploratory multi-omic analysis of somatic, immune and clinical correlates of response to PD-L1 blockade with atezolizumab in urothelial cancer. Blood samples yielded a median of around 130,000 T cells and some 80,000 unique TCRs, with median clonality around 0.084. About nine tenths of the roughly 29 patients were identified as males with urothelial cancer of bladder origin, and a prior smoking history was reported by 18 of 29 patients. Durable clinical benefit meant progression-free survival longer than 6 months, and TCR features were also tested against progression-free and overall survival.

General study outcomes and caveats: Because of the small sample size (n ≈ 30) and the many exploratory analyses performed, the results are intended to be regarded as hypothesis-generating. Among patients with durable benefit, tumor-associated TCR clones showed greater expansion in peripheral blood 3 weeks after treatment started (n ≈ 20, p = 0.022). Improved progression-free and overall survival was found to be associated with pretreatment peripheral blood TCR clonality below the median.

The germline V gene specifies SGHRS as CDR1 and YFSETQ as CDR2. The germline V and J ends show losses of 4 bases and 6 bases respectively, and no gene match explains 13 bases of the junction. Including cysteine and phenylalanine, the CDR3 has 16 amino acids. The kept DNA is CDR3 alone, 48 bases in frame from the first base. The sample's time point label is to be understood as: pretreatment peripheral blood. The cohort included some 30 patients with locally advanced or metastatic urothelial carcinoma who were treated at Memorial Sloan Kettering on a trial protocol. Peripheral blood mononuclear cells were collected pretreatment and during treatment, with between 1 and 8 total time points per patient. The Qiagen DNeasy Blood extraction kit was used to purify genomic DNA from total PBMCs and tumor samples. PBMCs were collected pretreatment and during treatment, and were isolated and stored as previously described.

Synthetic TCR analog templates were spiked into each PCR so that absolute template abundance could be estimated from read counts. The immunoSEQ assay was used to amplify TCRbeta CDR3 regions from genomic DNA with bias-controlled V and J gene primers. Sequencing of rearranged TCRbeta segments was done at approximately 20X coverage. The paper's processing steps were these. Sequencing errors were corrected by clustering and CDR3s were annotated against IMGT to assign V, D and J genes. Only productive TCRbeta rearrangements were used in downstream analyses, excluding out-of-frame or stop-codon sequences. To compute clonality, Shannon entropy was normalized by the log of the number of unique productive sequences and then subtracted from one. Clones differing between time points or between blood and tumor were identified by Fisher's exact test with Benjamini-Hochberg correction at adjusted p below 0.01. Held by TCRdb, this immuneACCESS table contains in-frame sequences only and omits some clones. Under half of the omission traces to an unresolved V gene where checked; the cause of the rest is unknown. For V, J and clone size, that table is used; D and trimming come from the DNA. This sample lists about 50,000 clones; 84% were detected once. The leading ten clones occupy 3% to 4% of the sample.

With regard to this clone: There is no known antigen for this receptor. The sample holds no much larger clone one base away, and base qualities are not on file.

Sequences were derived from PBMCs, sampled around atezolizumab (anti-PD-L1) treatment. The V and J segments used are TRBV5-1 and TRBJ2-1; the junction holds 7 bases that match TRBD2. The clonotype comes from a man between 65 and 85 years old with urothelial cancer. The DNA is TGCGCCAGCAGCCTACCAGTAGCGGGTGGGGTCAATGAGCAGTTCTTC. Protein translation: CASSLPVAGGVNEQFF. The full variable domain, with segments outside the CDR3 supplied by the reference TRBV5-1 and TRBJ2-1 proteins, appears as KAGVTQTPRYLIKTRGQQVTLSCSPISGHRSVSWYQQTPGQGLQFLFEYFSETQRNKGNFPGRFSGRQFSNSRSEMNVSTLELGDSALYLCASSLPVAGGVNEQFFGPGTRLTVL.